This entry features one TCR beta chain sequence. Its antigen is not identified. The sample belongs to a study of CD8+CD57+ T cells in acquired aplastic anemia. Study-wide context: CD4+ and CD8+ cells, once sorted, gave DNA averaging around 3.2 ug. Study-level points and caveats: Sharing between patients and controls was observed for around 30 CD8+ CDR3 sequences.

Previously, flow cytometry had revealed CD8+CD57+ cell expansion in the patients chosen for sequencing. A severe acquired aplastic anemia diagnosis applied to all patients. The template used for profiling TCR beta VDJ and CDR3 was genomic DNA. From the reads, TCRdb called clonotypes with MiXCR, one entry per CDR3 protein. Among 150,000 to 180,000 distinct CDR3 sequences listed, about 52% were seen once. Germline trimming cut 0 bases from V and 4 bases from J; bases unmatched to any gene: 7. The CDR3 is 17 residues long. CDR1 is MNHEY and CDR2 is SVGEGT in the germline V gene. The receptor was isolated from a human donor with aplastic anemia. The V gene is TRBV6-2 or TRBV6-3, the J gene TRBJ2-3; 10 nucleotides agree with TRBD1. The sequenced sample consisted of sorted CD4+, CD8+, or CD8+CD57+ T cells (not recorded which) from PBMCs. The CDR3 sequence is CASSYSLRGQGSDTQYF. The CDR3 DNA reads TGTGCCAGCAGTTACTCGTTGCGGGGACAGGGGTCAGATACGCAGTATTTT.